This T cell receptor beta chain was identified in a study of beta chain features in type 1 diabetes. TCRB transcripts that were expressed got sequenced, as all of the isolated RNA had been reverse transcribed. Libraries were prepared by immunoSEQ multiplex PCR; TCRdb keeps only in-frame clonotypes and omits some of them. The sample carries about 220,000 clones, 9.5% to 13% recorded once. The germline CDR1 and CDR2 sequences are SGHAT and FQNNGV. The CDR3 has 18 residues. The junction had 9 bases not matched to a gene; V was cut back by 5 bases and J by 1 base. The V and J genes are TRBV11-2 and TRBJ2-6; 9 bases fit TRBD1. This receptor was taken from a man aged 18 to 29 in good health. Material: central memory CD4+ T cells from blood. CDR3 region: CASSARDRVLSGANVLTF. CDR3 nucleotide sequence: TGTGCCAGCAGCGCTCGGGACAGGGTGCTGTCTGGGGCCAACGTCCTGACTTTC.